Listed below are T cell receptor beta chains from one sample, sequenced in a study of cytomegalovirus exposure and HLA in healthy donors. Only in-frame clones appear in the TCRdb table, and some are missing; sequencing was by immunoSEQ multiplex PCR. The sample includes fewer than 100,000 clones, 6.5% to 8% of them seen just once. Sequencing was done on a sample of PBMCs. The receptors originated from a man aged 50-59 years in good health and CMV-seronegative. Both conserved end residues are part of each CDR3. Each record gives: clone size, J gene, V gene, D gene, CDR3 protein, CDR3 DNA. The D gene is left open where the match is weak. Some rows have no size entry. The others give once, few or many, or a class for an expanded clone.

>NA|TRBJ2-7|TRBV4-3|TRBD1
CASSQFTTGEISYEQYF
TGCGCCAGCAGCCAATTCACCACAGGGGAGATCTCCTACGAGCAGTACTTC
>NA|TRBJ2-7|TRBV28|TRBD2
CALTVSGSNSCVDSYEQYF
TGTGCCCTAACCGTGAGCGGGAGTAATTCTTGTGTGGACTCCTACGAGCAGTACTTC
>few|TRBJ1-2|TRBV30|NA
CAWSVQGTNYGYTF
TGTGCCTGGAGTGTACAGGGCACTAACTATGGCTACACCTTC
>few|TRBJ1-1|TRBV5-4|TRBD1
CASSLEGAYTEAFF
TGTGCCAGCAGCTTGGAGGGGGCATACACTGAAGCTTTCTTT
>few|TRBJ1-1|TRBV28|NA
CASSRLSLEAFF
TGTGCCAGCAGCCGACTGAGCCTTGAAGCTTTCTTT
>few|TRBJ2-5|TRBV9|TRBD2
CASSGRTSKETQYF
TGTGCCAGCAGCGGACGGACTAGCAAAGAGACCCAGTACTTC
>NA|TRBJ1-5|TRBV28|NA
CASSSVQGQNQPQHF
TGTGCCAGCAGTTCCGTACAGGGACAAAATCAGCCCCAGCATTTT
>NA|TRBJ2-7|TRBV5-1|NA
CASSLATGRISYEQYF
TGCGCCAGCAGCTTGGCGACAGGCCGGATCTCCTACGAGCAGTACTTC
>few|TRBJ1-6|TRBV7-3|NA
CASSLQGPNSPLHF
TGTGCCAGCAGCCTCCAGGGGCCTAATTCACCCCTCCACTTT
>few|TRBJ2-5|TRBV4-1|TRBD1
CASSQDGSGRGQETQYF
TGCGCCAGCAGCCAAGATGGTAGCGGCAGGGGGCAGGAGACCCAGTACTTC
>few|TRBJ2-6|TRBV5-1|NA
CASSLRLSGANVLTF
TGCGCCAGCAGCCTTAGACTATCTGGGGCCAACGTCCTGACTTTC
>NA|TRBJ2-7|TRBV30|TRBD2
CAWSKSRLAPLYEQYF
TGTGCCTGGAGTAAATCCCGACTAGCTCCGCTCTACGAGCAGTACTTC
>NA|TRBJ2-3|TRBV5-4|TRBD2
CASSLPAGGHDTQYF
TGTGCCAGCAGCTTGCCAGCGGGGGGGCACGATACGCAGTATTTT
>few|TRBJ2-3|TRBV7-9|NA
CASSFSTVVDTQYF
TGTGCCAGCAGCTTTTCGACAGTTGTAGATACGCAGTATTTT
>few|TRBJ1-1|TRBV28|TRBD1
CASSSDRGRWAFF
TGTGCCAGCAGTTCCGACAGGGGGCGGTGGGCTTTCTTT
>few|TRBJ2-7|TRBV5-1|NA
CASSLGTVDVYEQYF
TGCGCCAGCAGCTTGGGGACAGTGGACGTCTACGAGCAGTACTTC
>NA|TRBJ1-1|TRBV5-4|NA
CASSLRRNTEAFF
TGTGCCAGCAGCTTGCGGAGGAACACTGAAGCTTTCTTT
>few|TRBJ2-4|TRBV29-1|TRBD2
CSVVRTSGRAAKNIQYF
TGCAGCGTTGTTCGGACTAGCGGGAGGGCCGCCAAAAACATTCAGTACTTC
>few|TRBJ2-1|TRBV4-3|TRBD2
CASSRTSAYNEQFF
TGCGCCAGCAGTCGGACTAGCGCCTACAATGAGCAGTTCTTC
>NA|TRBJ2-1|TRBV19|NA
CASSPQGVYNEQFF
TGTGCCAGTAGTCCACAGGGAGTCTACAATGAGCAGTTCTTC
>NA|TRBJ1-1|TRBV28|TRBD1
CASSYHGTGEAFF
TGTGCCAGCAGTTACCATGGGACAGGTGAAGCTTTCTTT
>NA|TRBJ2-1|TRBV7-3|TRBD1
CASSSSGGQGRVF
TGTGCCAGCAGCTCCTCGGGGGGACAGGGGAGAGTCTTC
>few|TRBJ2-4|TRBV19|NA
CASSPQGFVAKNIQYF
TGTGCCAGTAGTCCACAGGGCTTTGTAGCCAAAAACATTCAGTACTTC
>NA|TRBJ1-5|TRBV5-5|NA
CASSPYSFDQPQHF
TGTGCCAGCAGCCCATACAGCTTTGATCAGCCCCAGCATTTT
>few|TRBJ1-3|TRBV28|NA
CASILGTHGNTIYF
TGTGCCAGCATCCTAGGGACTCACGGAAACACCATATATTTT
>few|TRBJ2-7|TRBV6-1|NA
CASSGDTLSSYEQYF
TGTGCCAGCAGTGGGGACACGCTGAGCTCCTACGAGCAGTACTTC
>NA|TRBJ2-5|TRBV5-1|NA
CASSLAWAQETQYF
TGCGCCAGCAGCTTGGCGTGGGCCCAAGAGACCCAGTACTTC
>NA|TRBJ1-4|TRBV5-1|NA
CASSLAPLVGTSDEKLFF
TGCGCCAGCAGCTTGGCTCCTTTGGTTGGGACTTCGGATGAAAAACTGTTTTTT
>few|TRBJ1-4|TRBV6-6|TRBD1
CASSYPTGHNEKLFF
TGTGCCAGCAGTTACCCGACAGGGCATAACGAAAAACTGTTTTTT
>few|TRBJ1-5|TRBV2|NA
CASTVGGEYQPQHF
TGTGCCAGCACCGTAGGGGGTGAATACCAGCCCCAGCATTTT
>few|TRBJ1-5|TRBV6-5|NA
CASSKGRGGTQHF
TGTGCCAGCAGTAAAGGCCGCGGCGGAACCCAGCATTTT
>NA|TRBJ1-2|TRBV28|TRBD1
CASSRPDRGANYGYTF
TGTGCCAGCAGTAGACCTGACAGGGGAGCTAACTATGGCTACACCTTC
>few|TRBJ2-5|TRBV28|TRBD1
CASSGVVDRANETQYF
TGTGCCAGCAGTGGGGTCGTGGACAGGGCTAACGAGACCCAGTACTTC
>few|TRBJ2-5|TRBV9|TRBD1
CASSPKTGGETQYF
TGTGCCAGCAGCCCGAAGACAGGGGGTGAGACCCAGTACTTC
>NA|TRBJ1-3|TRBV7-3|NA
CASSSSGPPGNTIYF
TGTGCCAGCAGCTCCAGCGGCCCTCCTGGAAACACCATATATTTT
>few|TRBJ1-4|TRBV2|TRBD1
CASSIQGQSEKLFF
TGTGCCAGCAGTATACAGGGGCAGTCTGAAAAACTGTTTTTT
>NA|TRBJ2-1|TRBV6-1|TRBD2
CASSEPGLGSGQFF
TGTGCCAGCAGTGAACCGGGACTAGGGTCGGGGCAGTTCTTC
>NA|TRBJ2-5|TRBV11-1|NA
CASSSAITGWQETQYF
TGTGCCAGCAGCTCCGCTATCACAGGTTGGCAAGAGACCCAGTACTTC
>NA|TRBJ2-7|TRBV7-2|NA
CASSFRRASEQYF
TGTGCCAGCAGCTTTAGGAGGGCTTCCGAGCAGTACTTC
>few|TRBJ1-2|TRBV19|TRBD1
CASSVYRGRGTDTNYGYTF
TGTGCCAGTAGTGTTTACAGGGGGCGAGGAACTGACACCAACTATGGCTACACCTTC
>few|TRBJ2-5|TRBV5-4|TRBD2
CASSTRTSGGPETQYF
TGTGCCAGCAGCACGAGGACTAGCGGGGGCCCAGAGACCCAGTACTTC